This is a list of T cell receptor beta chains from one sample in a study of blood T cells in healthy people across ages. TCRdb reanalysed the 5' RACE reads using MiXCR and keeps one entry per CDR3 protein. The sample carries 650,000 to 700,000 distinct CDR3 sequences, 40% to 65% recorded once. The source material was blood. The receptors come from a woman of 80 years or more in good health. Both conserved end residues are trimmed from each CDR3. D genes are given only for firm matches. The size of a clone is reported for some rows only, either as once, few or many, or as a class for expanded clones.

CDR3: SARRLGWNSPLH; size: NA; V: TRBV20-1; D: NA; J: TRBJ1-6
CDR3: ASSQAVGGRYGYT; size: NA; V: TRBV3-1; D: NA; J: TRBJ1-2
CDR3: ASTRRGGNEQF; size: NA; V: TRBV12-3/TRBV12-4; D: NA; J: TRBJ2-1
CDR3: ASSFLGSGQY; size: few; V: TRBV27; D: NA; J: TRBJ2-3
CDR3: ASSPNGPDTQY; size: NA; V: TRBV18; D: NA; J: TRBJ2-3
CDR3: ASRGGHNQPQH; size: NA; V: TRBV2; D: NA; J: TRBJ1-5
CDR3: ASSQDSQSGGLTDTQY; size: NA; V: TRBV14; D: TRBD2; J: TRBJ2-3
CDR3: SAGTERKSPLH; size: many; V: TRBV20-1; D: TRBD1; J: TRBJ1-6
CDR3: ASSLDPPFRGSSYNEQY; size: few; V: TRBV7-9; D: NA; J: NA
CDR3: ARDRFNTEAF; size: NA; V: TRBV2; D: NA; J: TRBJ1-1
CDR3: ASSLQGADRNIQY; size: many; V: TRBV5-1; D: TRBD1; J: TRBJ2-4
CDR3: ATSRVTGIRDNEQF; size: once; V: TRBV15; D: TRBD1; J: TRBJ2-1
CDR3: SAPSPQGQGGSTGELF; size: few; V: TRBV20-1; D: TRBD1; J: TRBJ2-2
CDR3: ASSLQGGKTEAF; size: once; V: TRBV5-1; D: NA; J: TRBJ1-1
CDR3: ASSSQGSSSYNEQY; size: NA; V: TRBV7-3; D: NA; J: TRBJ2-7
CDR3: ASSPSRGRDQPQH; size: few; V: TRBV28; D: NA; J: TRBJ1-5
CDR3: SAGVGGNTEAF; size: NA; V: TRBV29-1; D: NA; J: TRBJ1-1
CDR3: AWRLAGPHHTQY; size: NA; V: TRBV30; D: TRBD2; J: TRBJ2-3
CDR3: SARDRGINYGYT; size: once; V: TRBV20-1; D: NA; J: TRBJ1-2
CDR3: SAGRQGRNQPQH; size: many; V: TRBV20-1; D: TRBD1; J: TRBJ1-5
CDR3: ASTRGPTDTQY; size: many; V: TRBV12-3/TRBV12-4; D: NA; J: TRBJ2-3
CDR3: ASSLVRAGGPGEQF; size: few; V: TRBV7-8; D: TRBD2; J: TRBJ2-1
CDR3: SARAGTGGFYNEQF; size: many; V: TRBV20-1; D: TRBD1; J: TRBJ2-1
CDR3: ASSLIPSTDTQY; size: many; V: TRBV7-3; D: NA; J: TRBJ2-3
CDR3: SALLQVLPSYNEQF; size: NA; V: TRBV20-1; D: NA; J: TRBJ2-1
CDR3: SASRQGPNEQY; size: NA; V: TRBV20-1; D: NA; J: TRBJ2-7
CDR3: ASSLGRGKNYNEQF; size: NA; V: TRBV5-1; D: NA; J: TRBJ2-1
CDR3: ASSLGNRIGNIQY; size: many; V: TRBV5-1; D: NA; J: TRBJ2-4
CDR3: ASSPNRDAGELF; size: NA; V: TRBV4-1; D: NA; J: TRBJ2-2
CDR3: ASSLAQGRYYGYT; size: NA; V: TRBV7-2; D: TRBD1; J: TRBJ1-2
CDR3: ASSRGLAGGISYNEQF; size: many; V: TRBV7-8; D: TRBD2; J: TRBJ2-1
CDR3: ASVANRGNEQY; size: NA; V: TRBV6-5; D: TRBD1; J: TRBJ2-7
CDR3: ASSLSPTRDTQY; size: NA; V: TRBV7-3; D: NA; J: TRBJ2-3
CDR3: ASSLGSLAGDTQY; size: NA; V: TRBV5-1; D: TRBD2; J: TRBJ2-3
CDR3: ASAPRLANVNNEQF; size: NA; V: TRBV27; D: NA; J: TRBJ2-1
CDR3: SAYGTGRASGTDTQY; size: NA; V: TRBV20-1; D: TRBD1; J: TRBJ2-3
CDR3: ASSPGQVRNTEAF; size: NA; V: TRBV7-9; D: TRBD1; J: TRBJ1-1
CDR3: TSSYSCAEIGTDTQY; size: once; V: TRBV6-5; D: NA; J: TRBJ2-3
CDR3: ATTGEVTYEQY; size: many; V: TRBV10-3; D: NA; J: TRBJ2-7
CDR3: SAAELGTIWYEQY; size: many; V: TRBV20-1; D: TRBD2; J: TRBJ2-7
CDR3: ASSKGLRNTEAF; size: NA; V: TRBV6-5; D: NA; J: TRBJ1-1
CDR3: ASEGTVSTDTQY; size: many; V: TRBV3-1; D: TRBD1; J: TRBJ2-3
CDR3: ASSHGIYYGYT; size: once; V: TRBV3-1; D: NA; J: TRBJ1-2
CDR3: ASSFPRTSGGTVGEQF; size: NA; V: TRBV7-9; D: TRBD2; J: TRBJ2-1
CDR3: ASSLGGFTYNEQY; size: few; V: TRBV5-1; D: NA; J: NA
CDR3: SVELKHRPSYEQY; size: NA; V: TRBV29-1; D: NA; J: TRBJ2-7
CDR3: SARDPRDRGNQPQH; size: NA; V: TRBV20-1; D: TRBD1; J: TRBJ1-5
CDR3: ASSLRGGTNSPLH; size: NA; V: TRBV5-6; D: NA; J: TRBJ1-6
CDR3: ASSRNGGGNEKLF; size: NA; V: TRBV3-1; D: NA; J: TRBJ1-4
CDR3: ASSQPGGQVF; size: NA; V: TRBV28; D: NA; J: TRBJ1-1
CDR3: ASQGQGGGYT; size: NA; V: TRBV10-2; D: TRBD1; J: TRBJ1-2
CDR3: ASSRVGSNGELF; size: NA; V: TRBV3-1; D: NA; J: TRBJ2-2
CDR3: ASSSRAGFRNIQY; size: many; V: TRBV7-2; D: NA; J: TRBJ2-4